This T cell receptor beta chain was sequenced in a study of blood T cells in healthy people across ages. CDR1 SQVTM and CDR2 ANQGSEA come from the germline V gene. This CDR3 region has 13 residues. Trimming shortened V by 1 base and J by 2 bases, and 8 bases separated the two germline ends. Study findings and constraints: TCR beta diversity per million T cells fell roughly linearly with age.

Next came a second PCR, run for about 7 to 11 cycles, which used a sample-barcoded 5' primer along with a J-beta primer mix. Unique molecular identifiers of 12 random nucleotides labeled each cDNA. TCRdb passed the 5' RACE reads through MiXCR, listing each CDR3 protein once. The data contain hundreds of thousands of distinct CDR3 sequences, about 55% of them singletons. This clonotype was seen once. Its antigen is not known. This sequence originates from a man older than 75 in good health. The V and J genes are TRBV29-1 and TRBJ1-1, with D possibly TRBD1 on 6 matching bases. The sequencing input was blood. The CDR3 bases are TGCAGCGTTGAAGGACAGGCTAACACTGAAGCTTTCTTT. This sequence encodes CSVEGQANTEAFF.